This TCR beta chain derives from a study of T-cell reconstitution after alpha-beta-depleted transplantation in children. Study-wide points: The study traced high day-60 TCRbeta diversity in some patients to surviving recipient T cells and thymic progenitors. The origin of alpha-beta T cells about two months after transplant was reportedly several hundred expanded graft clones. When one year had passed after transplant, most T-cell counts and diversity came from newly produced T cells.

Worth noting for this clonotype: Its antigen is unknown.

As it was prepared, the TCRbeta library received unique molecular identifiers. One entry per CDR3 protein, called by TCRdb with MiXCR from the PCR reads. The sample carries fewer than 150,000 distinct CDR3 sequences, under 30% recorded once. Germline trimming cut 7 bases from V and 2 bases from J; bases unmatched to any gene: 16. This CDR3 is built from 17 residues. This sequence originates from a male patient between 2 and 10 years old who had a stem cell transplant for chronic granulomatous disease, so the T cells may come from the graft donor. The sample here was PBMCs, mostly from graft donor cells, taken 180 days after TCRalphabeta/CD19-depleted stem cell transplant. The chain uses TRBV12-3 or TRBV12-4 and TRBJ2-5; TRBD1 matches at 7 bases. The CDR3 sequence: CASTHGWMGRGQETQYF. In DNA, the CDR3 is TGTGCCAGCACCCATGGGTGGATGGGCAGGGGGCAAGAGACCCAGTACTTC.